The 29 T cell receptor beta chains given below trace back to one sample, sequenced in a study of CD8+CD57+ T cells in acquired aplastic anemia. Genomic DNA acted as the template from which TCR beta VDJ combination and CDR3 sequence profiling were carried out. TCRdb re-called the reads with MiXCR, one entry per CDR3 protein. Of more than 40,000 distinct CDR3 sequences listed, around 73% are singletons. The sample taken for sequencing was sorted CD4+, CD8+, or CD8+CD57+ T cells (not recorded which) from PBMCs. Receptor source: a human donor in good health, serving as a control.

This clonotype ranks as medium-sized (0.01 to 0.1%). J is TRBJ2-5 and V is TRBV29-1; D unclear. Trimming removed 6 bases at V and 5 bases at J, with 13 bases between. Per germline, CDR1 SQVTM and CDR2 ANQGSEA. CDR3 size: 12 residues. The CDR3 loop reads CSVTWGRETQYF. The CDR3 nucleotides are TGCAGCGTGACGTGGGGAAGGGAGACCCAGTACTTC.

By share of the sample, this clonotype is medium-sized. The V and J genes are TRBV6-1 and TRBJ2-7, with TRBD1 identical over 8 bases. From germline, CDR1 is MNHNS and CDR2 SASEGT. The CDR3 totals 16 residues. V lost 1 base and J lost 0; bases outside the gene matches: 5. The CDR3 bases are TGTGCCAGCAGTGAAGGGGCAGGGGGCCACTCCTACGAGCAGTACTTC. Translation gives CASSEGAGGHSYEQYF.

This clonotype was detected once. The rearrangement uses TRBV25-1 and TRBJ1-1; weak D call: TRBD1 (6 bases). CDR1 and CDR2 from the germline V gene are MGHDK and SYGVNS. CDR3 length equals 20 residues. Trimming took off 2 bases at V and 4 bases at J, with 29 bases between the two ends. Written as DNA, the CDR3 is TGTGCCAGCAGTGAAGGTCTTGGAGGAATGAGGGGGGGACGGGGCACTGAAGCTTTCTTT. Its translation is CASSEGLGGMRGGRGTEAFF.

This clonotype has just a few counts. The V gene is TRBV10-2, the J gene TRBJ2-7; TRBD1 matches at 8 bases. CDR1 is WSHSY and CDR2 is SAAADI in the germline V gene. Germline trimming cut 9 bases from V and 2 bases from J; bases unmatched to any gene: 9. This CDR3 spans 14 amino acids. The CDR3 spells CASGTGTGAYEQYF. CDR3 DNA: TGCGCCAGTGGGACCGGGACAGGAGCCTACGAGCAGTACTTC.

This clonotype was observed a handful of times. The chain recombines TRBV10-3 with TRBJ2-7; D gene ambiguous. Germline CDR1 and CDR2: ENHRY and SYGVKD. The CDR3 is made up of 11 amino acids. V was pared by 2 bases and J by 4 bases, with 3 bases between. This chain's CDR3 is CAISERYEQYF. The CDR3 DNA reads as TGTGCCATCAGTGAGCGATACGAGCAGTACTTC.

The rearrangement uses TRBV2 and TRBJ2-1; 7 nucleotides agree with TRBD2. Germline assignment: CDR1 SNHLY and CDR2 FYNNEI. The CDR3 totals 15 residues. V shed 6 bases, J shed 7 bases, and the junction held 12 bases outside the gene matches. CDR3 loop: CASRAERGPLNEQFF. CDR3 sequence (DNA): TGTGCCAGCAGGGCGGAGCGGGGCCCCTTAAATGAGCAGTTCTTC.

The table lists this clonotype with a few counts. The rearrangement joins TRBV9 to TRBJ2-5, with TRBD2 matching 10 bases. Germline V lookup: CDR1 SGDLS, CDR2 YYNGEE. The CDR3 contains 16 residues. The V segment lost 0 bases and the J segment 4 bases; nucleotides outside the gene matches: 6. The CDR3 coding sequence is TGTGCCAGCAGCGTAGATAGCGGGGGGTTCCCAGAGACCCAGTACTTC. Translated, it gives CASSVDSGGFPETQYF.

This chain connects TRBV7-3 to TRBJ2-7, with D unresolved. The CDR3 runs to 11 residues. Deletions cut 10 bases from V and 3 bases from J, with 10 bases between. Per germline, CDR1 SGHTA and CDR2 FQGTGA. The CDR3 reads CATVPFYEQYF. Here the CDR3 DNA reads TGTGCCACCGTACCCTTCTACGAGCAGTACTTC.

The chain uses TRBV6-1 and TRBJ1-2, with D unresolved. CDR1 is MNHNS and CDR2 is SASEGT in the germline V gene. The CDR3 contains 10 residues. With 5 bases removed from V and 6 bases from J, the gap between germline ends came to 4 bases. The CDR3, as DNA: TGTGCCAGCAGTTTAGATGGCTACACCTTC. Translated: CASSLDGYTF.

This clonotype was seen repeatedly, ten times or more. In DNA form, the CDR3 reads TGTGCCAGCACCGAAGGGACAGGGGGGAGGTGGGAGCAGTTCTTC. It translates to CASTEGTGGRWEQFF. The J gene is TRBJ2-1, the V gene TRBV6-1; the match to TRBD1 covers 11 bases. This CDR3 spans 15 amino acids. V was clipped by 7 bases and J by 10 bases; unmatched bases: 12. Per germline, CDR1 MNHNS and CDR2 SASEGT.

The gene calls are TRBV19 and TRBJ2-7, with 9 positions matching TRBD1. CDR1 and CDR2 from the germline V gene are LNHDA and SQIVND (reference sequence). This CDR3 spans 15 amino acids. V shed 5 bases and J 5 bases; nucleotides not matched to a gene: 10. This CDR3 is CASSPRTGVENEQYF. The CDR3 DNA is TGTGCCAGTAGTCCACGGACAGGGGTGGAAAACGAGCAGTACTTC.

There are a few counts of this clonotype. CDR3 bases: TGTGCCAGTACGGACACCGGTCGAAACACCATATATTTT. Amino acid sequence: CASTDTGRNTIYF. The chain couples TRBV19 to TRBJ1-3; D might be TRBD1 (5 bases). CDR1 and CDR2 from the germline V gene are LNHDA and SQIVND (reference sequence). The CDR3 runs to 13 residues. With 7 bases removed from V and 5 bases from J, the gap between germline ends came to 12 bases. Full variable domain (outside the CDR3, taken from reference TRBV19 and TRBJ1-3): DGGITQSPKYLFRKEGQNVTLSCEQNLNHDAMYWYRQDPGQGLRLIYYSQIVNDFQKGDIAEGYSVSREKKESFPLTVTSAQKNPTAFYLCASTDTGRNTIYFGEGSWLTVV.

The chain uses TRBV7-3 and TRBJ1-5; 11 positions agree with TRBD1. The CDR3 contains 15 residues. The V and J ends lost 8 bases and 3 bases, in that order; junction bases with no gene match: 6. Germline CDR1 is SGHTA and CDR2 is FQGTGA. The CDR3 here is CASGQGAVYNQPQHF. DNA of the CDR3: TGTGCCAGCGGACAGGGGGCGGTGTACAATCAGCCCCAGCATTTT.

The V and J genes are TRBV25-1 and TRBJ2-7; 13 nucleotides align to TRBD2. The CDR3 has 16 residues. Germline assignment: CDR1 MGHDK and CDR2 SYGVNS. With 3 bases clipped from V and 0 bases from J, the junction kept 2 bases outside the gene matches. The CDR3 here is CASSDRTSGSSYEQYF. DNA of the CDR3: TGTGCCAGCAGTGACAGGACTAGCGGGAGCTCCTACGAGCAGTACTTC.

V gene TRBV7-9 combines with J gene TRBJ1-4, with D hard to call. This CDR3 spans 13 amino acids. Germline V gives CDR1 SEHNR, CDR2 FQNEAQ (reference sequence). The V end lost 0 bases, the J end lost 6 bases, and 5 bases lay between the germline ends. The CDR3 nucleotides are TGTGCCAGCAGCTTAGCCGAGGATGAAAAACTGTTTTTT. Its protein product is CASSLAEDEKLFF.

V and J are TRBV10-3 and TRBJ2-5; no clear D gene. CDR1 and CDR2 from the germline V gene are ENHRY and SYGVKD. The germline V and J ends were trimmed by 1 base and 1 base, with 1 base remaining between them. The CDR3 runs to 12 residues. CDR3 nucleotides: TGTGCCATCAGTGAGTTCCAAGAGACCCAGTACTTC. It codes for CAISEFQETQYF.

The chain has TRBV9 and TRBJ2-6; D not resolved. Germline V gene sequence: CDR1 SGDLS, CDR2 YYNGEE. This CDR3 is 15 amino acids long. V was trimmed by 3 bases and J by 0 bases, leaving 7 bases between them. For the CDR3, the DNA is TGTGCCAGCAGCGACTTACGCTCTGGGGCCAACGTCCTGACTTTC. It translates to CASSDLRSGANVLTF. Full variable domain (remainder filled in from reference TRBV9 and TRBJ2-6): DSGVTQTPKHLITATGQRVTLRCSPRSGDLSVYWYQQSLDQGLQFLIQYYNGEERAKGNILERFSAQQFPDLHSELNLSSLELGDSALYFCASSDLRSGANVLTFGAGSRLTVL.

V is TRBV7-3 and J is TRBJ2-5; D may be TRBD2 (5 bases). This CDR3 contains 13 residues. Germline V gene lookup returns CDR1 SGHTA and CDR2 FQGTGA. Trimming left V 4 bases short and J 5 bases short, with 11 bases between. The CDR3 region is CASSSTVAETQYF. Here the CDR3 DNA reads TGTGCCAGCAGCTCGACGGTAGCGGAGACCCAGTACTTC.

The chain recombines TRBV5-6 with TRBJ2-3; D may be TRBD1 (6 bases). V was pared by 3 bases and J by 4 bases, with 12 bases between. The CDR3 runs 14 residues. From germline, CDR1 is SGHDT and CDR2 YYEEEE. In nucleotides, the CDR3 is TGTGCCAGCAGCTACACAGGGAACGCAGATACGCAGTATTTT. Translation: CASSYTGNADTQYF.

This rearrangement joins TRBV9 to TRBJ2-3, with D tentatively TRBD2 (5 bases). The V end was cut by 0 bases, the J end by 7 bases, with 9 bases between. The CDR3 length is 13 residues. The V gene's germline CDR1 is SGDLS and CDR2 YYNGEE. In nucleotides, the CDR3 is TGTGCCAGCAGCGTAGACTCGGGAAATACGCAGTATTTT. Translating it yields CASSVDSGNTQYF.

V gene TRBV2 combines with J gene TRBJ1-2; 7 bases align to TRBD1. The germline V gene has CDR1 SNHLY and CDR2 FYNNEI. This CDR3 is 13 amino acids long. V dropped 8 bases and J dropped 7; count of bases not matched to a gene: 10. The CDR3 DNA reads TGTGCCAGCTCAACAGGGACAGATGGTGGCTACACCTTC. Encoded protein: CASSTGTDGGYTF.

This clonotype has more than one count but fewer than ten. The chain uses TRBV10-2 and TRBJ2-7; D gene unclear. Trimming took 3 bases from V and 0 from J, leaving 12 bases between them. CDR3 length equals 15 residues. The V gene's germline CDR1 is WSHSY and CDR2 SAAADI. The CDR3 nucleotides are TGCGCCAGCAGTGATTTTGGGCAGCTCTCCTACGAGCAGTACTTC. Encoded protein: CASSDFGQLSYEQYF.

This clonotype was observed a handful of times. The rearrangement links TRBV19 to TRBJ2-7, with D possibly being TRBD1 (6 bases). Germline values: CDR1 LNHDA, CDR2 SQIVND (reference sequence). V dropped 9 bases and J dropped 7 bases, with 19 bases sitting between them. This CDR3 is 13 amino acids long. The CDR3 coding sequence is TGTGCCAGCAGTTTAAACAGGGCCAGGGAGCAGTACTTC. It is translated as CASSLNRAREQYF.

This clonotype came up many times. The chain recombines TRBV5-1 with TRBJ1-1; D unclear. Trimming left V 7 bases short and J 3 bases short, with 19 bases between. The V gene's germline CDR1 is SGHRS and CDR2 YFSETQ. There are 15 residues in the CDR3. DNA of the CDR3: TGCGCCAGCTCCAGGTTGGGGAGTGGGGACACTGAAGCTTTCTTT. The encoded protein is CASSRLGSGDTEAFF.

In DNA form, the CDR3 reads TGTGCCAGCAGGGCTAGGATCGCAGCGGGGGGGCTTTACGAGCAGTACTTC. Translating gives CASRARIAAGGLYEQYF. The chain has TRBV6-1 and TRBJ2-7; 10 bases align to TRBD2. The V gene's germline CDR1 is MNHNS and CDR2 SASEGT. V shed 6 bases, J shed 4 bases, and the junction held 15 bases outside the gene matches. This CDR3 region has 17 residues.

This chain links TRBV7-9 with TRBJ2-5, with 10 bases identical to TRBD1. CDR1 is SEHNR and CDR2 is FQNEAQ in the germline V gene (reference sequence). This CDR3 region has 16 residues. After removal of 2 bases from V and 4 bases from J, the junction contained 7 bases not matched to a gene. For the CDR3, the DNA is TGTGCCAGCAGCTTACGAAAGGGACAGGGGCGAGAGACCCAGTACTTC. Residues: CASSLRKGQGRETQYF.

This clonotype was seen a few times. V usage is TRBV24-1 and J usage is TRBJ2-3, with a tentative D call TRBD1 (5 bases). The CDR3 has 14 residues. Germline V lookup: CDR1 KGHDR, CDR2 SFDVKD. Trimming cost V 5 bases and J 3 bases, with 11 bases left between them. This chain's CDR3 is CATSATGSTDTQYF. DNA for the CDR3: TGTGCCACCAGTGCAACAGGATCGACAGATACGCAGTATTTT.

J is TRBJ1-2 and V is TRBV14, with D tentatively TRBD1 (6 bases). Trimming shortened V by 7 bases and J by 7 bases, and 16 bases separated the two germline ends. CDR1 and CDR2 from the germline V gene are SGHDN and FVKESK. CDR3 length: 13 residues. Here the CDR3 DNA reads TGTGCCAGCACTGCGGGGGCGAGAGGTGGCTACACCTTC. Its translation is CASTAGARGGYTF.

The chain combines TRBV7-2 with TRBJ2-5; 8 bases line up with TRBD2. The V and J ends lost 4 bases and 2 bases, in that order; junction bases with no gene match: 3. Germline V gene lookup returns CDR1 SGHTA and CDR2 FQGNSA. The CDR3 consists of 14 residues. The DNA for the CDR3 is TGTGCCAGCAGCTCCGGGACTAGGCAAGAGACCCAGTACTTC. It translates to CASSSGTRQETQYF.